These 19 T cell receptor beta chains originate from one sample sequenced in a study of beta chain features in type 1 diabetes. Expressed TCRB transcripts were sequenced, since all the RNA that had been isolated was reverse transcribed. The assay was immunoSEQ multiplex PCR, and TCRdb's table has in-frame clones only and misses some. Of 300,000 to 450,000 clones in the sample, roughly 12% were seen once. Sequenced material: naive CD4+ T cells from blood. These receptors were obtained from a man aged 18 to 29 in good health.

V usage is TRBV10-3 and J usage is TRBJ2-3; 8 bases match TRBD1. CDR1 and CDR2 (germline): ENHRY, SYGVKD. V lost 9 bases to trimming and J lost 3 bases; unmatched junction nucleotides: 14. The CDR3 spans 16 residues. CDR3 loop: CAISTGWTGITDTQYF. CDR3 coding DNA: TGTGCCATAAGTACGGGATGGACAGGGATTACAGATACGCAGTATTTT.

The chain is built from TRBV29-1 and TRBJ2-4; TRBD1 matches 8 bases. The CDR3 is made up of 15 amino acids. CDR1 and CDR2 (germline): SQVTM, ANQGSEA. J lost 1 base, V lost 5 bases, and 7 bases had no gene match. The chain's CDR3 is CSVNGQGLAKNIQYF. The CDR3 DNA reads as TGCAGCGTTAACGGACAGGGATTGGCCAAAAACATTCAGTACTTC.

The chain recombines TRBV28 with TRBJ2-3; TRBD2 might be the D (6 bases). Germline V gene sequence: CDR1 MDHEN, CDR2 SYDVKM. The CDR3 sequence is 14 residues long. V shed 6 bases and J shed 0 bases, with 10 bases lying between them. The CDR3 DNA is TGTGCCAGCAGGGTGGAGGGGAGCACAGATACGCAGTATTTT. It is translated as CASRVEGSTDTQYF.

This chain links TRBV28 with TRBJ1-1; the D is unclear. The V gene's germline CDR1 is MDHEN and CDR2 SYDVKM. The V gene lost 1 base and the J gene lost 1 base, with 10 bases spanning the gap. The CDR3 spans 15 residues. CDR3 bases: TGTGCCAGCAGTTTATACGGAGGGCAGAACACTGAAGCTTTCTTT. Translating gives CASSLYGGQNTEAFF.

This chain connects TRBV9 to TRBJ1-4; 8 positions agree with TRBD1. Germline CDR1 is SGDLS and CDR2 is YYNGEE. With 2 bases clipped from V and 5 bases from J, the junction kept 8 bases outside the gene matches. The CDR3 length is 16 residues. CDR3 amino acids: CASSVGGRTGNEKLFF. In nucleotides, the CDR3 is TGTGCCAGCAGCGTTGGGGGAAGGACAGGGAATGAAAAACTGTTTTTT.

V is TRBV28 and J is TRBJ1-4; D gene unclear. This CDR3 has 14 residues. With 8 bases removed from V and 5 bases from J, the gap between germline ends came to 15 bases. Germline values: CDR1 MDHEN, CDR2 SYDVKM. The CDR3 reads CASGSTAGNEKLFF. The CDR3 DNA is TGTGCCAGCGGGTCGACGGCCGGGAATGAAAAACTGTTTTTT.

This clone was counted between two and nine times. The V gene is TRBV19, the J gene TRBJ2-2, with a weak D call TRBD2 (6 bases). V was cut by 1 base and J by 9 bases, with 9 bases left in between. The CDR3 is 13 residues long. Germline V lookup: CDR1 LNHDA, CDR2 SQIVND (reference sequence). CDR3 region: CASSIGGGRELFF. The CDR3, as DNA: TGTGCCAGTAGTATAGGAGGAGGGCGGGAGCTGTTTTTT. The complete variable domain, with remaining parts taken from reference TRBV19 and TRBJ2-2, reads DGGITQSPKYLFRKEGQNVTLSCEQNLNHDAMYWYRQDPGQGLRLIYYSQIVNDFQKGDIAEGYSVSREKKESFPLTVTSAQKNPTAFYLCASSIGGGRELFFGEGSRLTVL.

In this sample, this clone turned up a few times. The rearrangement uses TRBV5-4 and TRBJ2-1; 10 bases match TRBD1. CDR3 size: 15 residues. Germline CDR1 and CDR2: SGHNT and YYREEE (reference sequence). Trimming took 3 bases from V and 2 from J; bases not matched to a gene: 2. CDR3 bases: TGTGCCAGCAGCTCTGGACAGGGGGCCTACAATGAGCAGTTCTTC. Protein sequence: CASSSGQGAYNEQFF.

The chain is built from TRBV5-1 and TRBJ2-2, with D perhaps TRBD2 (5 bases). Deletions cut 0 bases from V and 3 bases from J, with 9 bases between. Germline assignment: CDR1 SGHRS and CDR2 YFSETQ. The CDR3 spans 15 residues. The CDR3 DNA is TGCGCCAGCAGCTTGGGCTTCGGGGACACCGGGGAGCTGTTTTTT. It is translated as CASSLGFGDTGELFF. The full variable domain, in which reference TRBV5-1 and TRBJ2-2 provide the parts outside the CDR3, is KAGVTQTPRYLIKTRGQQVTLSCSPISGHRSVSWYQQTPGQGLQFLFEYFSETQRNKGNFPGRFSGRQFSNSRSEMNVSTLELGDSALYLCASSLGFGDTGELFFGEGSRLTVL.

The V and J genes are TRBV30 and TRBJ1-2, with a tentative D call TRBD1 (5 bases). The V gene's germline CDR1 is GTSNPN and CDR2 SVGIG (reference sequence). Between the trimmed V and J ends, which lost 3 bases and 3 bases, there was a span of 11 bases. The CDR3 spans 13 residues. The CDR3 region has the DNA TGTGCCTGGAGGCAAACAGGAGACTATGGCTACACCTTC. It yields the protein CAWRQTGDYGYTF.

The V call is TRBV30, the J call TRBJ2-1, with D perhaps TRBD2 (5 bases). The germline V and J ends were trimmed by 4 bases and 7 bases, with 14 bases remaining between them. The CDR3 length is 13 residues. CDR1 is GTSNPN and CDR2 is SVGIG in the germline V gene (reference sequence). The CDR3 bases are TGTGCCTGGACGGACCTAGCCGTGAATGAGCAGTTCTTC. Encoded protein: CAWTDLAVNEQFF.

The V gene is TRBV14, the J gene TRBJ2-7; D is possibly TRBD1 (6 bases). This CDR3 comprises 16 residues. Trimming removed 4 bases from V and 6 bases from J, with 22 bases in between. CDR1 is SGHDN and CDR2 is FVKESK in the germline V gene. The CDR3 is CASSPSPGWGQAEQYF. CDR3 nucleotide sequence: TGTGCCAGCAGCCCATCGCCGGGTTGGGGGCAGGCCGAGCAGTACTTC.

The CDR3 region is CASSHAPGPQETQYF. The CDR3 DNA reads TGTGCCAGCAGCCATGCGCCAGGTCCCCAAGAGACCCAGTACTTC. The rearrangement links TRBV5-8 to TRBJ2-5, with unresolved D. The CDR3 is 15 amino acids. The V gene lost 4 bases and the J gene lost 1 base, with 14 bases spanning the gap. Per germline, CDR1 SGHTS and CDR2 YDEGEE.

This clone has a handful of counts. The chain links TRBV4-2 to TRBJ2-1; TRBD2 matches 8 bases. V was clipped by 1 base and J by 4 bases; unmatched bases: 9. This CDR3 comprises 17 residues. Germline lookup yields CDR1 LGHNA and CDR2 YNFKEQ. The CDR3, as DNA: TGTGCCAGCAGCCAAGGCCGCGGGAGGAGTAGGTACAATGAGCAGTTCTTC. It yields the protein CASSQGRGRSRYNEQFF.

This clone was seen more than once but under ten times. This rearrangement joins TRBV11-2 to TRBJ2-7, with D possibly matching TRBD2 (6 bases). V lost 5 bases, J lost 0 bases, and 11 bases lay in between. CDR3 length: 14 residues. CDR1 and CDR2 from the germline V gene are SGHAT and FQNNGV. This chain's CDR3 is CASSVDGSSYEQYF. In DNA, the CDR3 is TGTGCCAGCAGCGTCGACGGGAGCTCCTACGAGCAGTACTTC. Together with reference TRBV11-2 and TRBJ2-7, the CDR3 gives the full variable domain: EAGVAQSPRYKIIEKRQSVAFWCNPISGHATLYWYQQILGQGPKLLIQFQNNGVVDDSQLPKDRFSAERLKGVDSTLKIQPAKLEDSAVYLCASSVDGSSYEQYFGPGTRLTVT.

The CDR3 sequence is CASSQGSQGARINEKLFF. The CDR3 nucleotides read TGTGCCAGCAGCCAAGGATCACAGGGGGCGCGGATTAATGAAAAACTGTTTTTT. J is TRBJ1-4 and V is TRBV5-4; 9 nucleotides line up with TRBD1. The J segment lost 4 bases and the V segment lost 4 bases, leaving 14 bases of the junction unmatched. In germline, CDR1 is SGHNT, CDR2 YYREEE (reference sequence). There are 18 residues in the CDR3.

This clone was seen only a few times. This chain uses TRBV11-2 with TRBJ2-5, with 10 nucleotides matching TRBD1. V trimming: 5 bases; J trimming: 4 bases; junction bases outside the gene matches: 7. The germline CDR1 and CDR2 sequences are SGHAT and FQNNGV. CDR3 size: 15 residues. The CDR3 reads CASSGHGTGVETQYF. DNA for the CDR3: TGTGCCAGCAGCGGACACGGGACAGGGGTAGAGACCCAGTACTTC.

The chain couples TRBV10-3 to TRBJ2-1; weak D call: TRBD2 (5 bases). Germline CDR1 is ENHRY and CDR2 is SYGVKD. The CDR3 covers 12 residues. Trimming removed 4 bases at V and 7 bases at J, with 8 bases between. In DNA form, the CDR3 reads TGTGCCATCAGTGGGACTCTTAATGAGCAGTTCTTC. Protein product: CAISGTLNEQFF.

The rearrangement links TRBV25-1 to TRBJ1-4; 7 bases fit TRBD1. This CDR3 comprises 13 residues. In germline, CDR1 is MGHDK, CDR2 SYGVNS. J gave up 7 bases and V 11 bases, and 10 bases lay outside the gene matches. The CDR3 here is CASERGGGEKLFF. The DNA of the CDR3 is TGTGCCTCAGAGCGAGGGGGCGGTGAAAAACTGTTTTTT.